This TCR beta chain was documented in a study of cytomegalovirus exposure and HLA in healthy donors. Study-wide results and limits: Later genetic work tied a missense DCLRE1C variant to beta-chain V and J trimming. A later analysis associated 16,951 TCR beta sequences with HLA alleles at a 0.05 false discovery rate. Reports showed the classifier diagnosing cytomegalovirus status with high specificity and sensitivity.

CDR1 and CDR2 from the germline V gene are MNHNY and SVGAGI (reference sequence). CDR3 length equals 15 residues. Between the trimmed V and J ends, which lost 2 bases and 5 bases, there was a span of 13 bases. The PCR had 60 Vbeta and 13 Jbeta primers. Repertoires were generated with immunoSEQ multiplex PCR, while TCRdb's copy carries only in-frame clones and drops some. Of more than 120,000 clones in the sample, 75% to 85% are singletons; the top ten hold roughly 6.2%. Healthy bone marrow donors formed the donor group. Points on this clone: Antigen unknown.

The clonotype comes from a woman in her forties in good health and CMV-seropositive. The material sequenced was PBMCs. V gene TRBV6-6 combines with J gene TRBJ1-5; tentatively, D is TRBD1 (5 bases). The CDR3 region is CASSYQGDGDQPQHF. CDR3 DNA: TGTGCCAGCAGTTACCAGGGTGATGGGGATCAGCCCCAGCATTTT.